Following are 18 T cell receptor beta chains from one sample sequenced in a study of cytotoxic CD8 clonotypes in ibrutinib-treated CLL. Some clones are missing from TCRdb's copy, which holds only in-frame ones; the method was immunoSEQ multiplex PCR. The sample holds 110,000 to 150,000 clones, 70% to 80% seen once. The sample in question was PBMCs, obtained after 12 months of ibrutinib treatment. These receptors were taken from a human donor with chronic lymphocytic leukemia.

The chain links TRBV4-1 to TRBJ1-5, with D unresolved. Trimming left V 0 bases short and J 4 bases short, with 7 bases between. Germline CDR1 and CDR2: MGHRA and YSYEKL. The CDR3 runs to 14 residues. This CDR3 reads CASSQEGTNQPQHF. For the CDR3, the DNA is TGCGCCAGCAGCCAAGAAGGTACGAATCAGCCCCAGCATTTT.

CDR3 coding DNA: TGTGCCTGGAGTGTAGACAGTTACAATGAGCAGTTCTTC. As protein: CAWSVDSYNEQFF. The chain combines TRBV30 with TRBJ2-1, with D perhaps TRBD1 (5 bases). The CDR3 covers 13 residues. Deletions cut 0 bases from V and 4 bases from J, with 7 bases between. Germline CDR1 reads GTSNPN; CDR2 reads SVGIG (reference sequence).

The chain is built from TRBV4-3 and TRBJ2-3; the D gene is possibly TRBD1 (6 bases). This CDR3 is 15 amino acids long. Germline lookup yields CDR1 LGHNA and CDR2 YSLEER. Trimming left V 2 bases short and J 4 bases short, with 13 bases between. The chain's CDR3 is CASSQQDSAPDTQYF. The DNA for the CDR3 is TGCGCCAGCAGCCAACAGGACAGCGCCCCAGATACGCAGTATTTT.

The J gene is TRBJ2-3, the V gene TRBV18; no definite D call. The germline V gene encodes CDR1 KGHSH and CDR2 LQKENI. V lost 2 bases and J 0 bases, leaving 6 bases between the germline ends. This CDR3 is 14 amino acids long. The CDR3 sequence is CASSPTTSTDTQYF. Here the CDR3 DNA reads TGTGCCAGCTCACCAACCACTAGCACAGATACGCAGTATTTT.

The V call is TRBV10-3, the J call TRBJ2-1; D assignment may be TRBD1 or TRBD2 (5 bases each). Trimming pared 6 bases from V and 8 bases from J, leaving 23 bases between. Germline V gene sequence: CDR1 ENHRY, CDR2 SYGVKD. The CDR3 spans 16 residues. CDR3 bases: TGTGCCATCAGCGCCTACCGGGACCCCTCTATGTATGAGCAGTTCTTC. It specifies CAISAYRDPSMYEQFF.

The V gene is TRBV13, the J gene TRBJ2-1; the match to TRBD2 covers 8 bases. This CDR3 contains 15 residues. J gave up 1 base and V 5 bases, and 4 bases lay outside the gene matches. Germline V CDR1 and CDR2: PRHDT, FYEKMQ (reference sequence). CDR3 residues: CASSRTSGSYNEQFF. DNA for the CDR3: TGTGCCAGCAGCCGCACTAGCGGTTCCTACAATGAGCAGTTCTTC.

This clone appeared a few times. J is TRBJ1-5 and V is TRBV5-1; D remains ambiguous. V was pared by 0 bases and J by 2 bases, with 9 bases between. Germline CDR1 SGHRS, CDR2 YFSETQ. The CDR3 consists of 15 residues. This CDR3 reads CASSLDGMGNQPQHF. The CDR3 DNA sequence: TGCGCCAGCAGCTTGGATGGGATGGGCAATCAGCCCCAGCATTTT.

This sequence joins TRBV2 and TRBJ2-4; 11 bases line up with TRBD1. V lost 6 bases, J lost 9 bases, and 7 bases stayed unmatched. CDR1 SNHLY and CDR2 FYNNEI come from the germline V gene. The CDR3 spans 14 residues. CDR3 loop: CASRTGTGGFIQYF. The DNA for the CDR3 is TGTGCCAGCAGGACCGGGACAGGGGGTTTCATTCAGTACTTC.

The chain recombines TRBV29-1 with TRBJ2-1; 8 bases match TRBD2. V lost 3 bases, J lost 4 bases, and 5 bases stayed unmatched. CDR3 length: 14 residues. Germline CDR1 SQVTM, CDR2 ANQGSEA. The CDR3 sequence is CSVDLSGTYNEQFF. The CDR3, as DNA: TGCAGCGTTGATCTTAGCGGGACGTACAATGAGCAGTTCTTC.

The genes are TRBV15 and TRBJ2-3; no reliable D call. Per germline, CDR1 LNHNV and CDR2 YYDKDF (reference sequence). The CDR3 has 16 residues. Trimming stripped 0 bases from V and 1 base from J, with 11 bases between. CDR3 in DNA: TGTGCCACCAGCAGAGACGGTAACCGTCGCACAGATACGCAGTATTTT. Translating it yields CATSRDGNRRTDTQYF. The full variable domain, rest sourced from reference TRBV15 and TRBJ2-3, is DAMVIQNPRYQVTQFGKPVTLSCSQTLNHNVMYWYQQKSSQAPKLLFHYYDKDFNNEADTPDNFQSRRPNTSFCFLDIRSPGLGDTAMYLCATSRDGNRRTDTQYFGPGTRLTVL.

The chain carries TRBV18 and TRBJ2-1; TRBD1 matches 8 bases. Germline loops: CDR1 KGHSH, CDR2 LQKENI. V lost 8 bases and J lost 5; bases outside the gene matches: 5. This CDR3 comprises 13 residues. Here the CDR3 reads CASRQGRHNEQFF. The CDR3 coding sequence is TGTGCCAGCCGACAGGGGCGACACAATGAGCAGTTCTTC.

J is TRBJ1-5 and V is TRBV5-4; 7 bases fit TRBD1. Trimming removed 4 bases from V and 4 bases from J; junction bases left unmatched: 11. CDR3 length: 16 residues. In germline, CDR1 is SGHNT, CDR2 YYREEE (reference sequence). CDR3 sequence: CASSRGPGQNNQPQHF. CDR3 nucleotides: TGTGCCAGCAGCCGCGGCCCGGGACAGAATAATCAGCCCCAGCATTTT.

Only one count was recorded for this clone. The chain is built from TRBV15 and TRBJ2-3; D uncertain. The CDR3 loop spans 14 amino acids. V shed 4 bases and J shed 6 bases, with 14 bases lying between them. The germline V gene encodes CDR1 LNHNV and CDR2 YYDKDF (reference sequence). The CDR3 loop reads CATSKSPSRDTQYF. The CDR3 nucleotides read TGTGCCACCAGCAAAAGCCCTTCCCGGGATACGCAGTATTTT.

The genes are TRBV15 and TRBJ2-3; 14 nucleotides align to TRBD2. This CDR3 spans 16 amino acids. The V gene's germline CDR1 is LNHNV and CDR2 YYDKDF (reference sequence). V lost 3 bases, J lost 4 bases, and 3 bases stayed unmatched. The CDR3 spells CATSRGLAGVADTQYF. The CDR3, as DNA: TGTGCCACCAGCAGGGGACTAGCGGGAGTGGCAGATACGCAGTATTTT.

The rearrangement uses TRBV5-1 and TRBJ2-3, with 7 bases that match TRBD2. Germline CDR1 reads SGHRS; CDR2 reads YFSETQ. This CDR3 comprises 18 residues. Trimming removed 4 bases from V and 3 bases from J; junction bases left unmatched: 17. In DNA, the CDR3 is TGCGCCAGCAGCCCAACTACGCGGGAGTTCCAACCTACAGATACGCAGTATTTT. Protein product: CASSPTTREFQPTDTQYF.

The chain employs TRBV7-9 and TRBJ2-3, with TRBD2 matching over 7 bases. This CDR3 has 14 residues. V lost 4 bases and J lost 3; bases outside the gene matches: 4. Germline CDR1 is SEHNR and CDR2 is FQNEAQ (reference sequence). The CDR3 nucleotides read TGTGCCAGCAGCTCAGGACTAGTAACAGATACGCAGTATTTT. As protein: CASSSGLVTDTQYF.

The rearrangement uses TRBV7-8 and TRBJ2-7; D ambiguous. Trimming stripped 1 base from V and 4 bases from J, with 14 bases between. The CDR3 is 15 amino acids. Germline V CDR1 and CDR2: SGHVS, FQNEAQ. For the CDR3, the DNA is TGTGCCAGCAGCTTAGAGGCAGGAGTACGTTACGAGCAGTACTTC. Residues: CASSLEAGVRYEQYF.

This chain links TRBV5-1 with TRBJ2-7, with D possibly matching TRBD2 (6 bases). This CDR3 comprises 15 residues. V dropped 4 bases and J dropped 2 bases, with 16 bases sitting between them. CDR1 is SGHRS, CDR2 YFSETQ, per germline. CDR3 coding DNA: TGCGCCAGCAGCCCCGGAGGGACTCTCGCCTACGAGCAGTACTTC. It translates to CASSPGGTLAYEQYF.